These T cell receptor beta chains were read from a single sample in a study of T cell responses to AZD1222 COVID-19 vaccine. Libraries were prepared by immunoSEQ multiplex PCR; TCRdb keeps only in-frame clonotypes and omits some of them. Of roughly 60,000 clones in the sample, around 90% were seen once. The sample was peripheral blood, taken on day 0 of AZD1222 vaccination. These receptors all stem from an adult in good health. Each CDR3 is given with its conserved first and last residue. D genes are given only for firm matches. Size tells how often a clone was seen (once, few, many) or the class of an expanded clone, and some rows leave it out.

v_gene	d_gene	j_gene	abundance	CDR3nt	CDR3aa
TRBV3-1/TRBV3-2	-	TRBJ1-4	-	TGTGCCAGCAGCGCAACTAATGAAAAACTGTTTTTT	CASSATNEKLFF
TRBV5-4	TRBD2	TRBJ2-3	-	TGTGCCAGCACCTCCGGGGGGGCGGGCGGCACAGATACGCAGTATTTT	CASTSGGAGGTDTQYF
TRBV2	TRBD2	TRBJ2-1	-	TGTGCCAGCAGGGAGACTAGCGGGTTATCCTACAATGAGCAGTTCTTC	CASRETSGLSYNEQFF
TRBV3-1/TRBV3-2	TRBD1	TRBJ1-2	-	TGTGCCAGCAGGCTGACAGGGGGCGCTTATGGCTACACCTTC	CASRLTGGAYGYTF
TRBV6-5	-	TRBJ1-1	-	TGTGCCAGCAGTTCCCTTGGTGAAGCTTTCTTT	CASSSLGEAFF
TRBV6-5	TRBD1	TRBJ2-3	once	TGTGCCAGCACGGTTGACAGGGAAACAGATACGCAGTATTTT	CASTVDRETDTQYF
TRBV19	-	TRBJ1-2	-	TGTGCCAGTAGTATAGGGCCAGGCTATGGCTACACCTTC	CASSIGPGYGYTF
TRBV7-8	TRBD1	TRBJ1-2	-	TGTGCCAGCAGCGATTCTATGATGAGGACAGGGGGCGCCTATGGCTACACCTTC	CASSDSMMRTGGAYGYTF
TRBV30	-	TRBJ1-5	-	TGTGCCTGGAGTGTTCGGGCAGACTATAGCAATCAGCCCCAGCATTTT	CAWSVRADYSNQPQHF
TRBV4-1	-	TRBJ1-4	-	TGCGCCAGCAGCCAAGTAGGGGGGGGCTTGCGTGAAAAACTGTTTTTT	CASSQVGGGLREKLFF
TRBV19	-	TRBJ2-3	-	TGTGCCAGTAGTATGTATGGGCGAGAAGCGAGCCCCACAGATACGCAGTATTTT	CASSMYGREASPTDTQYF
TRBV5-8	-	TRBJ2-3	-	TGTGCCAGCAGATCAGTGGGTGATACGCAGTATTTT	CASRSVGDTQYF
TRBV25-1	TRBD1	TRBJ1-6	-	TGTGCCAGCAATGGGGGGACAGGGGGGAATTCACCCCTCCACTTT	CASNGGTGGNSPLHF
TRBV18	-	TRBJ1-4	-	TGTGCCAGCTCACCGGGCGGGGTCGAAAAACTGTTTTTT	CASSPGGVEKLFF
TRBV5-6	-	TRBJ2-7	once	TGTGCCAGCAGCTTAAGGCAGGGCAGGGGTTACGAGCAGTACTTC	CASSLRQGRGYEQYF
TRBV3-1/TRBV3-2	-	TRBJ2-2	-	TGTGCCAGCAGCCAGCCGGGCTCATGGGACACCGGGGAGCTGTTTTTT	CASSQPGSWDTGELFF
TRBV28	-	TRBJ1-2	-	TGTGCCAGCAGCCAACCCGACCCTAACTATGGCTACACCTTC	CASSQPDPNYGYTF
TRBV5-6	TRBD2	TRBJ2-3	-	TGTGCCAGCTTACCAGGGACTAGCGGGGGGGCCCCAGATACGCAGTATTTT	CASLPGTSGGAPDTQYF
TRBV6-6	-	TRBJ1-2	-	TGTGCCAGCAGTTATTTAGGATATGGCTACACCTTC	CASSYLGYGYTF
TRBV19	-	TRBJ1-2	-	TGTGCCAGTAGTATAATAGGGAATGGCTACACCTTC	CASSIIGNGYTF
TRBV7-9	TRBD1	TRBJ1-2	-	TGTGCCAGCAGCCCCCAGGGGGCTAACTATGGCTACACCTTC	CASSPQGANYGYTF
TRBV7-2	-	TRBJ1-2	-	TGTGCCAGCAGCGAACCAGGTGCCGAGTATGGCTACACCTTC	CASSEPGAEYGYTF
TRBV6-5	-	TRBJ2-3	-	TGTGCCAGCAGTTACTCGGGGTGGACAGATACGCAGTATTTT	CASSYSGWTDTQYF
TRBV14	-	TRBJ1-5	-	TGTGCCAGCAGCCAAGGAGGGGCTAGCAATCAGCCCCAGCATTTT	CASSQGGASNQPQHF
TRBV18	-	TRBJ1-5	-	TGTGCCAGCTCACCAACTGGGTATAGCAATCAGCCCCAGCATTTT	CASSPTGYSNQPQHF
TRBV15	TRBD2	TRBJ2-3	once	TGTGCCACCAGCAGAGATGGGGGAGGGTCTAGCACAGATACGCAGTATTTT	CATSRDGGGSSTDTQYF
TRBV27	TRBD2	TRBJ2-1	few	TGTGCCAGCAGTCCCGCCCTAGCGGGGAATACCCATGAGCAGTTCTTC	CASSPALAGNTHEQFF
TRBV15	-	TRBJ1-3	once	TGTGCCACCAGCAGAGATAGGGGCTCTGGAAACACCATATATTTT	CATSRDRGSGNTIYF
TRBV30	-	TRBJ1-6	-	TGTGCCTGGAGTGAGGGGATTTATTCACCCCTCCACTTT	CAWSEGIYSPLHF
TRBV18	-	TRBJ1-1	-	TGTGCCAGCTCCCCCACACCGAACACTGAAGCTTTCTTT	CASSPTPNTEAFF
TRBV11-2	TRBD2	TRBJ2-1	-	TGTGCCAGCAACCTAGCGGTAGGCAGGAGTGAGCAGTTCTTC	CASNLAVGRSEQFF
TRBV4-1	TRBD2	TRBJ2-3	-	TGCGCCAGCAGCCAAGATAGCATAGTAGCGGGGGCTTCAGATACGCAGTATTTT	CASSQDSIVAGASDTQYF
TRBV2	-	TRBJ2-2	-	TGTGCCAGCAAGGAGGGGGAGTACACCGGGGAGCTGTTTTTT	CASKEGEYTGELFF
TRBV11-2	-	TRBJ2-7	-	TGTGCCAGCAGCTTAGTCAGGACCGTCGGGACACTCACCTACGAGCAGTACTTC	CASSLVRTVGTLTYEQYF
TRBV7-8	-	TRBJ1-1	-	TGTGCCAGCAGCGACGACAGGAACACTGAAGCTTTCTTT	CASSDDRNTEAFF
TRBV6-2/TRBV6-3	-	TRBJ1-2	-	TGTGCCAGCAGCCAGCCGGACTATGGCTACACCTTC	CASSQPDYGYTF
TRBV5-1	TRBD1	TRBJ2-7	-	TGCGCCAGCAGCGCGGACAGGGGGTACGAGCAGTACTTC	CASSADRGYEQYF
TRBV18	TRBD1	TRBJ1-5	-	TGTGCCAGCTCAGCCGGACAGGGAAATCAGCCCCAGCATTTT	CASSAGQGNQPQHF
TRBV27	-	TRBJ1-6	-	TGTGCCAGCAGTTTCGGACAGACCACTAATTCACCCCTCCACTTT	CASSFGQTTNSPLHF
TRBV9	-	TRBJ1-5	-	TGTGCCAGCAGCGTAGGGACAATCGGCAATCAGCCCCAGCATTTT	CASSVGTIGNQPQHF
TRBV10-2	TRBD1	TRBJ1-5	-	TGCGCCAGCAGTCAGACAGGGGGCGCGGGAAATCAGCCCCAGCATTTT	CASSQTGGAGNQPQHF
TRBV19	TRBD2	TRBJ2-1	-	TGTGCCAGTCCCGGGACTAGCGGGGGCCTATCCCCCAATGAGCAGTTCTTC	CASPGTSGGLSPNEQFF
TRBV2	TRBD1	TRBJ1-1	-	TGTGCCAGCAGTGAACTGGGGACAGAGAACACTGAAGCTTTCTTT	CASSELGTENTEAFF
TRBV5-1	-	TRBJ2-3	-	TGCGCCAGCAGCTTGGGACTAACAAATACAGATACGCAGTATTTT	CASSLGLTNTDTQYF
TRBV7-6	TRBD2	TRBJ2-3	-	TGTGCCAGCAGCATGACTAGCGGGGGCCCAGATACGCAGTATTTT	CASSMTSGGPDTQYF